This TCR beta chain emerged from a study of T cells after posttransplantation cyclophosphamide. In its sample, this clone was seen many times. No antigen is known for it. V was cut by 2 bases and J by 3 bases, with 11 bases left in between. The CDR3 spans 15 residues. CDR1 and CDR2 from the germline V gene are KGHSH and LQKENI. Study results and caveats: Donor-recipient repertoire similarity was low at 1-2 months, rising over year one. Tissue-infiltrating T cells from skin or gut overlapped little with blood T cells.

Assay: immunoSEQ multiplex PCR; the TCRdb copy retains only in-frame clones and omits some. The sample includes more than 35,000 clones, none of them occurring once. This sequence was found in a man over 45 in good health, CMV-negative, and a related stem cell transplant donor. The chain has TRBV18 and TRBJ1-5; D might be TRBD1 (6 bases). Input material: PBMCs. CDR3 region: CASSPLDSSNQPQHF. In DNA, the CDR3 is TGTGCCAGCTCACCATTGGACAGCTCCAATCAGCCCCAGCATTTT.